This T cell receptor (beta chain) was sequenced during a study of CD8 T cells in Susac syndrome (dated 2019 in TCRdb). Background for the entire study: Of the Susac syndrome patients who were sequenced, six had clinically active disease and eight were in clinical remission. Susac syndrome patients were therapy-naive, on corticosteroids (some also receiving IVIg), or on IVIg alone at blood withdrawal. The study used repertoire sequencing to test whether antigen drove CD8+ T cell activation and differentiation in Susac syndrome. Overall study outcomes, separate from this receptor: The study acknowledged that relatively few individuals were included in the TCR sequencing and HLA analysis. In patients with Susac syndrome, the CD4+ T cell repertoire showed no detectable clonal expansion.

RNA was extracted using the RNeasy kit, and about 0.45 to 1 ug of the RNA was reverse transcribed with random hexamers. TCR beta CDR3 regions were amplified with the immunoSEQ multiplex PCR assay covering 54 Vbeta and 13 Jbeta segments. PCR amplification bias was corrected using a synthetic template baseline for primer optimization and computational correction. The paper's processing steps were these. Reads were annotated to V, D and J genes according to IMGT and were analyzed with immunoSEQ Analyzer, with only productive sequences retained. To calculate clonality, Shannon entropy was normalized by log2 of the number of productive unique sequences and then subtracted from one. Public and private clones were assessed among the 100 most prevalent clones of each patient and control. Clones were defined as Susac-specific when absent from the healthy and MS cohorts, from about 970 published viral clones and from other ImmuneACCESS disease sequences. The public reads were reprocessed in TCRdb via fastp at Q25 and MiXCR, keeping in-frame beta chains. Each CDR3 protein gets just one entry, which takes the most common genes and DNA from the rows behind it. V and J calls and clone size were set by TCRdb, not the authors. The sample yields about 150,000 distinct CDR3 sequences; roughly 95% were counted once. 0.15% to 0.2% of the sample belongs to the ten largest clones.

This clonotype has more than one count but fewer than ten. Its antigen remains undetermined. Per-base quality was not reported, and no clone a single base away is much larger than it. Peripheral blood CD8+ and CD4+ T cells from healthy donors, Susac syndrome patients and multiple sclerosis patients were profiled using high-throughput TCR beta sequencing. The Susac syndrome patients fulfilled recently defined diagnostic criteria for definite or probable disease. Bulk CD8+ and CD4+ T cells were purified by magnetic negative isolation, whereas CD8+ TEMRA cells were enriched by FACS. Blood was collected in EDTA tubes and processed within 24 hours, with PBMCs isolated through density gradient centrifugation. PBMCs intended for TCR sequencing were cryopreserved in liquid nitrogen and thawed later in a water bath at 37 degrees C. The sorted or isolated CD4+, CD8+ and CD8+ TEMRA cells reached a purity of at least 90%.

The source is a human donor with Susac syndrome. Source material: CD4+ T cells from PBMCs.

The CDR3 protein: CSASLETQYF. The nucleotide sequence is given as TGCAGTGCTTCCCTAGAGACCCAGTACTTC. The chain employs TRBV20-1 and TRBJ2-5, with the D segment identity uncertain. V loses 5 bases, J loses 4 bases, and the germline ends lie 5 bases apart. Its CDR3 holds 10 amino acids, cysteine through phenylalanine. Solely the CDR3 DNA is kept, with 30 bases framed from the first base. From a lookup of the germline V gene (reference sequence), CDR1 and CDR2 are DFQATT and SNEGSKA.